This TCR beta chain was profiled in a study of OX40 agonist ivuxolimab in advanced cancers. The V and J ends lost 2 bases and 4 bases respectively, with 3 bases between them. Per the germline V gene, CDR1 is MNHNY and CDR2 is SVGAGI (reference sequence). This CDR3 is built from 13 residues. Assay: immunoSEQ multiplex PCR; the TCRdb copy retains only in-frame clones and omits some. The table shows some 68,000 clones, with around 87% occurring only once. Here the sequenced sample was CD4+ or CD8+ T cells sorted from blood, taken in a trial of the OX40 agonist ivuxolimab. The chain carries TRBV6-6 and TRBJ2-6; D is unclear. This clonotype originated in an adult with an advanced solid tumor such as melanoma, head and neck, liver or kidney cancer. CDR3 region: CASSYTGANVLTF. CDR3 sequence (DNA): TGTGCCAGCAGTTACACCGGGGCCAACGTCCTGACTTTC.